What follows are 10 T cell receptor beta chains derived from one specimen sequenced in a study of blood T cell repertoires in COVID-19. Sequencing was performed with immunoSEQ multiplex PCR; in TCRdb, only in-frame clones are kept and a portion is missing. The sample lists 200,000 to 250,000 clones; 70% to 85% were seen once. The source material was PBMCs or T cells enriched from blood (not recorded which). The receptor source for this set is a woman in her sixties who had recovered from COVID-19.

This sequence joins TRBV5-4 and TRBJ2-1, with 8 bases fitting TRBD2. This CDR3 has 16 residues. After removal of 3 bases from V and 4 bases from J, the junction contained 9 bases not matched to a gene. CDR1 and CDR2 (germline): SGHNT, YYREEE (reference sequence). The CDR3 nucleotides are TGTGCCAGCAGCTCCGGGGGGGACAAGGGTTACAATGAGCAGTTCTTC. It codes for CASSSGGDKGYNEQFF.

CDR3 sequence reads: CASSPGVAGVTSTDTQYF. The CDR3 bases are TGTGCCAGCAGCCCCGGGGTAGCGGGGGTGACTAGCACAGATACGCAGTATTTT. The rearrangement links TRBV3-1 (or the pseudogene TRBV3-2) to TRBJ2-3, with 9 bases identical to TRBD2. Germline-derived CDR1 and CDR2 are LGHDT and YNNKEL (reference sequence). V was clipped by 4 bases and J by 0 bases; unmatched bases: 11. This CDR3 comprises 18 residues.

The V gene is TRBV5-6, the J gene TRBJ2-6; weak D call: TRBD2 (6 bases). This CDR3 has 17 amino acids. Trimming cost V 4 bases and J 3 bases, with 17 bases left between them. Germline CDR1 and CDR2: SGHDT and YYEEEE. The CDR3 DNA is TGTGCCAGCAGCGCGGGACCGCCTGGGAGTGGGGCCAACGTCCTGACTTTC. Protein: CASSAGPPGSGANVLTF.

The chain joins TRBV19 to TRBJ1-2; 12 nucleotides match TRBD1. CDR3 size: 16 residues. Germline V gene sequence: CDR1 LNHDA, CDR2 SQIVND (reference sequence). The V and J ends lost 5 bases and 8 bases, in that order; junction bases with no gene match: 12. CDR3 DNA sequence: TGTGCCAGTAGTGTTCCGGGACAGGGGGCTGGCAGCGGCTACACCTTC. Translated: CASSVPGQGAGSGYTF.

The chain couples TRBV10-3 to TRBJ2-3; tentatively, D is TRBD2 (5 bases). CDR3 length equals 15 residues. Trimming stripped 9 bases from V and 4 bases from J, with 20 bases between. Germline CDR1 ENHRY, CDR2 SYGVKD. CDR3 nucleotide sequence: TGTGCCATGGGAGAGAGGCCTAGCCTTGCAGATACGCAGTATTTT. Residues: CAMGERPSLADTQYF.

The J gene is TRBJ1-5, the V gene TRBV10-3; a possible D gene is TRBD1 (5 bases). CDR1 is ENHRY, CDR2 SYGVKD, per germline. The germline V and J ends were trimmed by 3 bases and 6 bases, with 9 bases remaining between them. The CDR3 loop spans 13 amino acids. In DNA, the CDR3 is TGTGCCATCAGTGAAGGGGATGTTCAGCCCCAGCATTTT. Translation gives CAISEGDVQPQHF.

The chain carries TRBV5-5 and TRBJ2-7, with D possibly matching TRBD2 (5 bases). CDR1 SGHKS and CDR2 YYEKEE come from the germline V gene (reference sequence). The CDR3 length is 13 residues. V was cut by 5 bases and J by 0 bases, with 9 bases left in between. The CDR3 DNA follows: TGTGCCAGCAGACCGGGAAACTCCTACGAGCAGTACTTC. Translating it yields CASRPGNSYEQYF.

The chain combines TRBV6-5 with TRBJ1-2; TRBD1 aligns across 9 bases. V lost 7 bases to trimming and J lost 11 bases; unmatched junction nucleotides: 14. The CDR3 consists of 14 residues. Germline V gene sequence: CDR1 MNHEY, CDR2 SVGAGI. The CDR3 nucleotides are TGTGCCAGCACTAGGTACCGGGACAGGGAAGGTTACACCTTC. It is translated as CASTRYRDREGYTF.

This rearrangement joins TRBV6-5 to TRBJ1-4, with a weak D call TRBD1 (6 bases). V lost 5 bases and J 2 bases, leaving 9 bases between the germline ends. Per the germline V gene, CDR1 is MNHEY and CDR2 is SVGAGI. This CDR3 is 14 amino acids long. The CDR3 coding sequence is TGTGCCAGCAGTCTGGGACACACTAATGAAAAACTGTTTTTT. Amino acids: CASSLGHTNEKLFF.

The chain links TRBV18 to TRBJ1-3; D unclear. The V end lost 0 bases, the J end lost 1 base, and 7 bases lay between the germline ends. The germline gives CDR1 KGHSH, CDR2 LQKENI. CDR3 length: 15 amino acids. The chain's CDR3 is CASSPPSVSGNTIYF. The CDR3 coding sequence is TGTGCCAGCTCACCACCGTCCGTATCTGGAAACACCATATATTTT.